This section outlines one TCR beta chain sequence together with its context. The data were obtained in a study of OX40 agonist ivuxolimab in advanced cancers. The V gene lost 7 bases and the J gene lost 4 bases, with 11 bases spanning the gap. In germline, CDR1 is MNHNS, CDR2 SASEGT. This CDR3 contains 13 residues. TCRdb's copy holds only in-frame clones and misses some; the assay was immunoSEQ multiplex PCR. The sample lists 25,000 or so clones, roughly 66% seen once, with about 20% in the top ten. The sample consisted of CD4+ or CD8+ T cells sorted from blood, taken in a trial of the OX40 agonist ivuxolimab. The receptor was isolated from an adult with an advanced solid tumor such as melanoma, head and neck, liver or kidney cancer. The gene calls are TRBV6-1 and TRBJ2-4; D might be TRBD2 (5 bases). In DNA, the CDR3 is TGTGCCAGCAACTGGACGGGGAAAAACATTCAGTACTTC. Its protein product is CASNWTGKNIQYF.